Listed here are 7 T cell receptor beta chains from one sample, sequenced in a study of human T cells and chemical hapten exposure. TCRdb reprocessed the 5' RACE reads via MiXCR and lists one record per CDR3 protein. Of around 82,000 distinct CDR3 sequences detected, approximately 8% appear once; the ten largest clones hold approximately 2.3%. From whole blood left unfractionated, total RNA was extracted. Receptors were obtained from a male donor in good health.

This clonotype was counted a few times. This sequence joins TRBV14 and TRBJ1-1, with D hard to call. Germline CDR1 SGHDN, CDR2 FVKESK. CDR3 length: 13 amino acids. The germline V and J ends were trimmed by 3 bases and 4 bases, with 9 bases remaining between them. In DNA, the CDR3 is TGTGCCAGCAGCCAGGAGTTGGGCACTGAAGCTTTCTTT. Its translation: CASSQELGTEAFF. The full variable domain, in which reference TRBV14 and TRBJ1-1 provide the parts outside the CDR3, is EAGVTQFPSHSVIEKGQTVTLRCDPISGHDNLYWYRRVMGKEIKFLLHFVKESKQDESGMPNNRFLAERTGGTYSTLKVQPAELEDSGVYFCASSQELGTEAFFGQGTRLTVV.

The chain uses TRBV2 and TRBJ2-3, with TRBD2 matching over 8 bases. The CDR3 has 17 amino acids. Germline CDR1 is SNHLY and CDR2 is FYNNEI. J gave up 7 bases and V 3 bases, and 15 bases lay outside the gene matches. CDR3 protein: CASSDRGSGRPTNTQYF. The CDR3 DNA reads as TGTGCCAGCAGTGACCGAGGCAGCGGGAGACCTACAAATACGCAGTATTTT. The entire variable domain, with the rest obtained from reference TRBV2 and TRBJ2-3, is as follows: EPEVTQTPSHQVTQMGQEVILRCVPISNHLYFYWYRQILGQKVEFLVSFYNNEISEKSEIFDDQFSVERPDGSNFTLKIRSTKLEDSAMYFCASSDRGSGRPTNTQYFGPGTRLTVL.

This clonotype was seen repeatedly, ten times or more. V gene TRBV11-2 combines with J gene TRBJ1-5, with a possible D match to TRBD1 (6 bases). The CDR3 sequence is 14 residues long. Germline assignment: CDR1 SGHAT and CDR2 FQNNGV. Trimming took off 5 bases at V and 6 bases at J, with 14 bases between the two ends. CDR3 sequence: CASSPNTGFQPQHF. DNA of the CDR3: TGTGCCAGCAGCCCAAACACAGGGTTTCAGCCCCAGCATTTT.

This clonotype was picked up many times. The gene calls are TRBV27 and TRBJ2-7, with D possibly matching TRBD1 (5 bases). Germline V gives CDR1 MNHEY, CDR2 SMNVEV (reference sequence). CDR3 length equals 12 residues. Trimming stripped 5 bases from V and 4 bases from J, with 9 bases between. The CDR3 coding sequence is TGTGCCAGCAGTCAGGGCCCATACGAGCAGTACTTC. It yields the protein CASSQGPYEQYF.

This clonotype has just a few counts. This chain joins TRBV12-3 or TRBV12-4 and TRBJ1-6; TRBD1 is a possible D gene (6 bases). Trimming took 5 bases from V and 4 from J, leaving 15 bases between them. The CDR3 sequence is 16 residues long. The CDR3 loop is CASSPFEQGYNSPLHF. DNA for the CDR3: TGTGCCAGCAGTCCATTCGAGCAGGGGTATAATTCACCCCTCCACTTT.

This clonotype showed up just once. A single base separates this from a much larger clone, so it may be a read error. The chain has TRBV29-1 and TRBJ1-2, with D possibly matching TRBD1 (6 bases). Per the germline V gene, CDR1 is SQVTM and CDR2 is ANQGSEA. The CDR3 is 14 residues long. CDR3: CSVEEGGPNYGDTF. The CDR3, as DNA: TGCAGCGTTGAAGAGGGGGGGCCTAACTATGGCGACACCTTC.

This clonotype is categorized as medium-sized. This rearrangement joins TRBV3-1 to TRBJ2-3, with D hard to call. Trimming removed 1 base at V and 5 bases at J, with 4 bases between. Germline loops: CDR1 LGHDT, CDR2 YNNKEL (reference sequence). This CDR3 has 12 residues. The CDR3 DNA sequence: TGTGCCAGCAGCCAAGCGGGAGATACGCAGTATTTT. This gives the protein CASSQAGDTQYF.